Shown below are 23 T cell receptor beta chains from a single sample sequenced in a study of blood T cell repertoires in COVID-19. Profiling relied on immunoSEQ multiplex PCR, and the TCRdb table lists in-frame clones only, not all of them. The sample includes around 240,000 clones, approximately 84% of them seen just once. Input material: peripheral blood. These receptors originate from a woman over 75 with acute or convalescent COVID-19.

This rearrangement joins TRBV20-1 to TRBJ1-4, with a possible D match to TRBD1 (5 bases). Per the germline V gene, CDR1 is DFQATT and CDR2 is SNEGSKA (reference sequence). Trimming removed 3 bases at V and 7 bases at J, with 15 bases between. CDR3 length equals 14 residues. Here the CDR3 DNA reads TGCAGTGCTAGTGTCCCGGGGAGGGGTGAAAAACTGTTTTTT. Its protein is CSASVPGRGEKLFF.

The rearrangement uses TRBV7-9 and TRBJ2-2; tentatively, D is TRBD1 (6 bases). The V and J ends lost 5 bases and 0 bases respectively, with 13 bases between them. From germline, CDR1 is SEHNR and CDR2 FQNEAQ (reference sequence). The CDR3 length is 16 residues. CDR3 nucleotide sequence: TGTGCCAGCAGCCCGACACAGGGCCCGAACACCGGGGAGCTGTTTTTT. It yields the protein CASSPTQGPNTGELFF.

This chain connects TRBV5-1 to TRBJ1-2; 10 bases agree with TRBD1. Trimming at V came to 6 bases and at J to 6 bases, leaving 8 bases not matched to a gene. Germline-derived CDR1 and CDR2 are SGHRS and YFSETQ. The CDR3 contains 14 residues. The DNA of the CDR3 is TGCGCCAGCAAACCGGGACAGGGGATCGATGGCTACACCTTC. Translated, it gives CASKPGQGIDGYTF.

V usage is TRBV3-1 (or the pseudogene TRBV3-2) and J usage is TRBJ1-1; tentative D call: TRBD1 (5 bases). Germline V gene sequence: CDR1 LGHDT, CDR2 YNNKEL (reference sequence). The V and J ends lost 3 bases and 3 bases respectively, with 14 bases between them. The length of the CDR3 is 15 residues. The CDR3: CASSHSTGGYTEAFF. The CDR3 DNA reads TGTGCCAGCAGCCACTCGACCGGGGGGTACACTGAAGCTTTCTTT.

This clone was picked up one time. Different DNA sequences within this sample yield the same CDR3. The chain couples TRBV7-9 to TRBJ1-2; possibly TRBD1 for D (5 bases). CDR3 length: 14 residues. V was clipped by 1 base and J by 3 bases, with 9 bases between them. The germline gives CDR1 SEHNR, CDR2 FQNEAQ (reference sequence). CDR3 protein: CASSLGAGDYGYTF. CDR3 nucleotide sequence: TGTGCCAGCAGCTTAGGAGCGGGGGACTATGGCTACACCTTC.

The V call is TRBV7-8, the J call TRBJ1-1; TRBD1 might be the D (6 bases). Per germline, CDR1 SGHVS and CDR2 FQNEAQ. The CDR3 is 14 residues long. Trimming cost V 0 bases and J 5 bases, with 10 bases left between them. The chain's CDR3 is CASSLARGGTEAFF. In DNA form, the CDR3 reads TGTGCCAGCAGCTTAGCGAGGGGGGGAACTGAAGCTTTCTTT.

Details on this clone: Distinct nucleotide sequences in the sample also encode this CDR3. The rearrangement uses TRBV7-8 and TRBJ1-1; no reliable D call. The CDR3 loop spans 13 amino acids. V lost 1 base and J 1 base, leaving 4 bases between the germline ends. Germline-derived CDR1 and CDR2 are SGHVS and FQNEAQ. The CDR3 protein is CASSLGRNTEAFF. The CDR3 DNA is TGTGCCAGCAGCTTAGGTAGGAACACTGAAGCTTTCTTT.

This chain joins TRBV7-2 and TRBJ2-7, with 9 bases that match TRBD2. Trimming took 0 bases from V and 4 from J; bases not matched to a gene: 7. The germline V gene encodes CDR1 SGHTA and CDR2 FQGNSA. This CDR3 spans 16 amino acids. CDR3 in amino acids: CASSLAASGDLYEQYF. The CDR3 DNA reads TGTGCCAGCAGCTTAGCAGCTAGCGGGGATCTATACGAGCAGTACTTC.

The chain employs TRBV28 and TRBJ2-1, with no clear D. Trimming shortened V by 5 bases and J by 9 bases, and 11 bases separated the two germline ends. From germline, CDR1 is MDHEN and CDR2 SYDVKM. The CDR3 length is 12 residues. CDR3 sequence reads: CASSPLSGEQFF. CDR3 DNA: TGTGCCAGCAGTCCACTATCGGGTGAGCAGTTCTTC.

The chain carries TRBV19 and TRBJ1-4, with 7 nucleotides matching TRBD1. CDR3 size: 15 residues. CDR1 is LNHDA and CDR2 is SQIVND in the germline V gene (reference sequence). V lost 4 bases and J lost 3; bases outside the gene matches: 5. CDR3 loop: CASSSGTVANEKLFF. The CDR3 DNA follows: TGTGCCAGTAGTAGTGGGACAGTCGCTAATGAAAAACTGTTTTTT.

In regard to this clone: Different DNA sequences within this sample yield the same CDR3. CDR3 in amino acids: CASSRTGAYEQYF. The CDR3 DNA reads as TGTGCCAGCTCCAGGACAGGAGCCTACGAGCAGTACTTC. The V gene is TRBV19, the J gene TRBJ2-7, with 7 bases matching TRBD1. The CDR3 contains 13 residues. Germline V gene sequence: CDR1 LNHDA, CDR2 SQIVND (reference sequence). Trimming took 9 bases from V and 2 from J; bases not matched to a gene: 7.

The CDR3 protein is CASSLVAGGGQPQHF. The DNA for the CDR3 is TGTGCCAGCAGCTTAGTCGCAGGCGGGGGTCAGCCCCAGCATTTT. The chain employs TRBV11-2 and TRBJ1-5, with D maybe TRBD1 (5 bases). The CDR3 sequence is 15 residues long. Per germline, CDR1 SGHAT and CDR2 FQNNGV. Trimming took off 1 base at V and 6 bases at J, with 13 bases between the two ends.

V gene TRBV25-1 combines with J gene TRBJ1-2; TRBD1 matches at 12 bases. The CDR3 sequence is 17 residues long. The J segment lost 7 bases and the V segment lost 4 bases, leaving 13 bases of the junction unmatched. CDR1 is MGHDK and CDR2 is SYGVNS in the germline V gene. In DNA form, the CDR3 reads TGTGCCAGCAGTGTGCTCCGGGACAGGGGGCGCCCCCGTGGCTACACCTTC. Amino acid sequence: CASSVLRDRGRPRGYTF.

The chain couples TRBV4-3 to TRBJ1-1, with D unclear. V was clipped by 1 base and J by 0 bases, with 6 bases between them. The CDR3 sequence is 14 residues long. The V gene's germline CDR1 is LGHNA and CDR2 YSLEER. The CDR3 DNA reads TGCGCCAGCAGCCAAGTCCAGATGAACACTGAAGCTTTCTTT. Encoded protein: CASSQVQMNTEAFF.

The rearrangement joins TRBV5-1 to TRBJ1-6; D is unclear. V was pared by 4 bases and J by 9 bases, with 20 bases between. The CDR3 sequence is 16 residues long. The germline V gene has CDR1 SGHRS and CDR2 YFSETQ. The CDR3 loop reads CASSARPGYMISPLHF. The CDR3 nucleotides read TGCGCCAGCAGCGCTCGACCCGGGTATATGATTTCACCCCTCCACTTT.

This sequence joins TRBV4-2 and TRBJ2-1; TRBD2 aligns across 8 bases. The germline gives CDR1 LGHNA, CDR2 YNFKEQ. The CDR3 has 16 amino acids. The V and J ends lost 4 bases and 0 bases, in that order; junction bases with no gene match: 5. This CDR3 reads CASSLSGASSYNEQFF. CDR3 DNA: TGTGCCAGCAGCCTTAGCGGGGCAAGCTCCTACAATGAGCAGTTCTTC.

The genes are TRBV12-3 or TRBV12-4 and TRBJ1-1; no definite D call. V was pared by 2 bases and J by 6 bases, with 7 bases between. This CDR3 comprises 12 residues. The CDR3, as DNA: TGTGCCAGCAGTTTAACTAGCGCTGAAGCTTTCTTT. It specifies CASSLTSAEAFF.

V gene TRBV2 combines with J gene TRBJ1-5, with TRBD1 matching over 12 bases. Trimming at V came to 7 bases and at J to 7 bases, leaving 5 bases not matched to a gene. The V gene's germline CDR1 is SNHLY and CDR2 FYNNEI. This CDR3 spans 14 amino acids. The CDR3 coding sequence is TGTGCCAGCATCCGGGACAGGGGGCAACAGCCCCAGCATTTT. This translates into CASIRDRGQQPQHF.

The chain links TRBV9 to TRBJ2-2; weak D call: TRBD1 (5 bases). The germline V and J ends were trimmed by 2 bases and 4 bases, with 15 bases remaining between them. Per germline, CDR1 SGDLS and CDR2 YYNGEE. The CDR3 extends over 16 amino acids. The CDR3 DNA follows: TGTGCCAGCAGCGTTCGCCAGGGAAGAGGCACCGGGGAGCTGTTTTTT. It specifies CASSVRQGRGTGELFF.

V usage is TRBV9 and J usage is TRBJ2-7; D is unclear. This CDR3 region has 15 residues. Deletions cut 0 bases from V and 2 bases from J, with 12 bases between. In germline, CDR1 is SGDLS, CDR2 YYNGEE. The CDR3 sequence is CASSVGPGPTYEQYF. In DNA, the CDR3 is TGTGCCAGCAGCGTAGGGCCGGGTCCAACCTACGAGCAGTACTTC.

This chain uses TRBV30 with TRBJ2-3, with unresolved D. Germline V lookup: CDR1 GTSNPN, CDR2 SVGIG (reference sequence). V lost 2 bases and J 5 bases, leaving 17 bases between the germline ends. This CDR3 has 15 residues. The CDR3 loop reads CAWSTRAGALDTQYF. Here the CDR3 DNA reads TGTGCCTGGAGTACGCGTGCAGGCGCCTTAGATACGCAGTATTTT.

The V and J genes are TRBV7-2 and TRBJ1-5; unclear D gene. V was trimmed by 5 bases and J by 2 bases, leaving 13 bases between them. Germline lookup yields CDR1 SGHTA and CDR2 FQGNSA. CDR3 length equals 15 residues. Here the CDR3 reads CASSPDIGGNQPQHF. The CDR3, as DNA: TGTGCCAGCAGCCCAGACATAGGCGGCAATCAGCCCCAGCATTTT.

The rearrangement links TRBV6-4 to TRBJ2-5; 9 nucleotides line up with TRBD2. This CDR3 spans 15 amino acids. Germline V gives CDR1 MRHNA, CDR2 SNTAGT. V dropped 7 bases and J dropped 5; count of bases not matched to a gene: 11. CDR3: CASTHSGSRGETQYF. In DNA form, the CDR3 reads TGTGCCAGCACCCATAGCGGGAGTAGGGGTGAGACCCAGTACTTC.